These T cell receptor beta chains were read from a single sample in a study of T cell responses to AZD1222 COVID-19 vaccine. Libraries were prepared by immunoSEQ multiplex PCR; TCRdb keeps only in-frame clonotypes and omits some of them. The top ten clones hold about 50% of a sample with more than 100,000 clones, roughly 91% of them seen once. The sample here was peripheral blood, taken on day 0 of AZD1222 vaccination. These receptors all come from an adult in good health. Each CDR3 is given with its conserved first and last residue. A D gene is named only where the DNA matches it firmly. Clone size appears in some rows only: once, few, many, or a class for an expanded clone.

CASTTWPFNEKLFF	TGTGCCAGCACCACCTGGCCCTTTAATGAAAAACTGTTTTTT	NA	NA	TRBV5-8	TRBJ1-4
CASSEWMGLVTNEKLFF	TGTGCCAGCAGTGAATGGATGGGGCTAGTAACTAATGAAAAACTGTTTTTT	NA	NA	TRBV25-1	TRBJ1-4
CASSLGGNYGYTF	TGTGCCAGCAGTCTCGGGGGGAACTATGGCTACACCTTC	NA	NA	TRBV28	TRBJ1-2
CASSYRGVGQFF	TGTGCCAGCAGCTACAGAGGGGTAGGGCAGTTCTTC	NA	NA	TRBV28	TRBJ2-1
CASSLVVTPSGANEQFF	TGTGCCAGCAGCTTAGTTGTAACTCCGAGCGGAGCGAATGAGCAGTTCTTC	NA	NA	TRBV7-2	TRBJ2-1
CASRRENLGGYTF	TGTGCCAGCCGGCGGGAAAATCTAGGTGGCTACACCTTC	NA	NA	TRBV12-3/TRBV12-4	TRBJ1-2
CSVSDVGSSYEQYF	TGCAGCGTCTCGGACGTGGGTAGCTCCTACGAGCAGTACTTC	NA	NA	TRBV29-1	TRBJ2-7
CASSYVTSGRGELFF	TGTGCCAGCAGTTATGTAACTAGCGGGAGGGGGGAGCTGTTTTTT	TRBD2	NA	TRBV27	TRBJ2-2
CASSARGRGNEQFF	TGTGCCAGCAGCGCTCGAGGGAGGGGCAATGAGCAGTTCTTC	TRBD2	once	TRBV7-9	TRBJ2-1
CASSSGGGGLVHAYNEQFF	TGTGCCAGCAGCTCAGGCGGAGGGGGACTAGTCCACGCCTACAATGAGCAGTTCTTC	TRBD2	NA	TRBV7-9	TRBJ2-1
CASSRDSVRNTIYF	TGTGCCAGCAGTAGGGACAGCGTCCGAAACACCATATATTTT	TRBD1	NA	TRBV27	TRBJ1-3
CATQMASGGNEQFF	TGTGCCACTCAAATGGCGAGCGGTGGGAATGAGCAGTTCTTC	NA	NA	TRBV19	TRBJ2-1